This T cell receptor beta chain was observed in a study of blood T cell repertoires in COVID-19. Study as a whole: Nucleic acid was either cDNA or gDNA, and it came from T cells, B-cell-depleted T cells, or PBMCs.

Method: immunoSEQ multiplex PCR; TCRdb's copy keeps in-frame clones and lacks some. The sample lists about 250,000 clones, about 88% occurring once. V lost 1 base, J lost 0 bases, and 4 bases lay in between. Germline lookup yields CDR1 GTSNPN and CDR2 SVGIG (reference sequence). The CDR3 covers 13 residues. Participant reports of clinical history set cohort assignment. The sequencing input was PBMCs or T cells enriched from blood (not recorded which). The chain employs TRBV30 and TRBJ1-5; D is unresolved. The receptor was isolated from a woman in her forties or fifties who had recovered from COVID-19. CDR3 in amino acids: CAWSEHSNQPQHF. The CDR3 DNA follows: TGTGCCTGGAGTGAACATAGCAATCAGCCCCAGCATTTT.